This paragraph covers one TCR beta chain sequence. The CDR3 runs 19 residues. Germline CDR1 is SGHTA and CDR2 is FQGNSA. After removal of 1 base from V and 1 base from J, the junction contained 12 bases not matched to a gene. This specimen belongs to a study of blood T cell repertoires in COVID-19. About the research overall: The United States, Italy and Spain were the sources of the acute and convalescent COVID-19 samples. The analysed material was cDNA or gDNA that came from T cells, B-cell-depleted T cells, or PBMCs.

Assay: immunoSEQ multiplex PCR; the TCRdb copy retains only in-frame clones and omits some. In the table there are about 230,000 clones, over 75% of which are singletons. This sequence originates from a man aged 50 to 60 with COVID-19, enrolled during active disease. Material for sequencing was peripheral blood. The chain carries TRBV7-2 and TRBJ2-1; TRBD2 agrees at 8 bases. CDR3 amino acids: CASSLEGTSPPRSYNEQFF. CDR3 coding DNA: TGTGCCAGCAGCTTAGAAGGGACTAGTCCCCCCCGATCCTACAATGAGCAGTTCTTC.